The next 28 T cell receptor beta chains were all read from a single sample in a study of PD-L1 blockade in urothelial cancer. The repertoire was sequenced with immunoSEQ multiplex PCR; TCRdb's copy has only in-frame clones and lacks some. The data show some 30,000 clones, more than 75% seen once. Sequenced material: PBMCs, taken around atezolizumab (anti-PD-L1) treatment. The receptor set was obtained from a man aged 45-60 years with urothelial cancer.

The rearrangement uses TRBV10-3 and TRBJ1-5; 8 bases match TRBD1. CDR1 and CDR2 from the germline V gene are ENHRY and SYGVKD. This CDR3 has 15 amino acids. V dropped 6 bases and J dropped 0; count of bases not matched to a gene: 4. CDR3 sequence reads: CAIRGTGYSNQPQHF. As DNA, the CDR3 is TGTGCCATCAGGGGGACAGGATATAGCAATCAGCCCCAGCATTTT.

The V gene is TRBV10-3, the J gene TRBJ1-1; D is perhaps TRBD1 (6 bases). Germline V gene data show CDR1 as ENHRY and CDR2 as SYGVKD. This CDR3 spans 14 amino acids. Trimming removed 4 bases at V and 8 bases at J, with 17 bases between. CDR3 in DNA: TGTGCCATCAGTGCAAGGACAGCCTATCCCGAAGCTTTCTTT. Translating gives CAISARTAYPEAFF.

This clone was seen only a few times. The chain links TRBV21-1 to TRBJ2-6; the table's D call, TRBD1, has no DNA check behind it. TRBV21-1 is tagged as a pseudogene. This CDR3 has 15 residues. In nucleotides, the CDR3 is TGTGCCAGCAGCAGTAGACAGGGAACGGCCAACGTCCTGACTTTC. Amino acid sequence: CASSSRQGTANVLTF.

The chain has TRBV9 and TRBJ1-6; TRBD1 matches at 8 bases. The CDR3 is 15 residues long. Germline CDR1 and CDR2: SGDLS and YYNGEE. The trim removed 0 bases at V and 9 bases at J, leaving 5 bases unmatched. In nucleotides, the CDR3 is TGTGCCAGCAGCGTAGCTGGGACAGGCGGTTCACCCCTCCACTTT. Translating gives CASSVAGTGGSPLHF.

This clone came up a few times. The CDR3 sequence: CASSEFRVEQYF. In DNA, the CDR3 is TGTGCCAGCAGTGAATTCCGGGTCGAGCAGTACTTC. This chain uses TRBV6-1 with TRBJ2-7; D ambiguous. Germline-derived CDR1 and CDR2 are MNHNS and SASEGT. V dropped 2 bases and J dropped 6 bases, with 8 bases sitting between them. The CDR3 has 12 residues.

This chain uses TRBV9 with TRBJ1-4; possibly TRBD1 for D (5 bases). From germline, CDR1 is SGDLS and CDR2 YYNGEE. V was trimmed by 2 bases and J by 8 bases, leaving 16 bases between them. The CDR3 consists of 15 residues. The CDR3 spells CASSVEQGVAEKLFF. The DNA for the CDR3 is TGTGCCAGCAGCGTGGAGCAGGGTGTAGCCGAAAAACTGTTTTTT.

This chain joins TRBV5-3 and TRBJ2-1, with 10 bases identical to TRBD1. TRBV5-3 is an ORF, with its function uncertain. The V segment lost 2 bases and the J segment 1 base; nucleotides outside the gene matches: 6. CDR3 length: 17 residues. The CDR3 reads CARSFGQGGLSYNEQFF. The CDR3, as DNA: TGTGCCAGAAGCTTCGGACAGGGGGGCCTATCCTACAATGAGCAGTTCTTC.

The rearrangement uses TRBV2 and TRBJ2-1; the match to TRBD2 covers 7 bases. Germline loops: CDR1 SNHLY, CDR2 FYNNEI. The CDR3 is 14 residues long. V lost 8 bases and J lost 4; bases outside the gene matches: 8. The CDR3 loop is CASETSDLYNEQFF. As DNA, the CDR3 is TGTGCCAGCGAAACTAGCGACCTATACAATGAGCAGTTCTTC.

This chain's CDR3 is CASSSARTSGGEQFF. DNA of the CDR3: TGTGCCAGCAGCTCAGCCCGGACTAGCGGCGGTGAGCAGTTCTTC. The genes are TRBV11-3 and TRBJ2-1; 10 bases agree with TRBD2. The CDR3 runs to 15 residues. CDR1 is SGHNT, CDR2 YENEEA, per germline. J gave up 9 bases and V 4 bases, and 9 bases lay outside the gene matches.

CDR3 coding DNA: TGTGCCTGTAACGTGGGGGGGGTAGGCAATGAGCAGTTCTTC. Its translation: CACNVGGVGNEQFF. This chain uses TRBV30 with TRBJ2-1; 7 positions agree with TRBD2. Germline V gene data show CDR1 as GTSNPN and CDR2 as SVGIG (reference sequence). V shed 6 bases, J shed 6 bases, and the junction held 11 bases outside the gene matches. This CDR3 spans 14 amino acids.

This chain links TRBV6-1 with TRBJ1-2; TRBD1 matches at 9 bases. The CDR3 extends over 13 amino acids. Germline CDR1 is MNHNS and CDR2 is SASEGT. V lost 5 bases to trimming and J lost 6 bases; unmatched junction nucleotides: 4. The CDR3 DNA is TGTGCCAGCAGTTTTGGGACAGGGAATGGCTACACCTTC. It encodes CASSFGTGNGYTF.

V usage is TRBV2 and J usage is TRBJ1-1, with D maybe TRBD1 (5 bases). The germline V gene has CDR1 SNHLY and CDR2 FYNNEI. The CDR3 extends over 12 amino acids. V lost 5 bases, J lost 7 bases, and 11 bases lay in between. DNA for the CDR3: TGTGCCAGCAGTTATCAGGGTGGTGAAGCTTTCTTT. Protein sequence: CASSYQGGEAFF.

This chain uses TRBV6-6 with TRBJ1-2; unclear D gene. CDR3 length: 13 amino acids. CDR1 and CDR2 (germline): MNHNY, SVGAGI (reference sequence). Between the trimmed V and J ends, which lost 2 bases and 6 bases, there was a span of 10 bases. The CDR3 region has the DNA TGTGCCAGCAGTTACCAGCCGGGTCATGGCTACACCTTC. This codes for CASSYQPGHGYTF.

The rearrangement uses TRBV5-1 and TRBJ1-1; D not resolved. Germline lookup yields CDR1 SGHRS and CDR2 YFSETQ. Trimming removed 3 bases at V and 5 bases at J, with 14 bases between. This CDR3 is built from 14 residues. As DNA, the CDR3 is TGCGCCAGCAGCTCCGGGCAGGAGGTTACTGAAGCTTTCTTT. This codes for CASSSGQEVTEAFF.

This clone was observed a few times. This chain links TRBV7-2 with TRBJ2-3; 7 nucleotides agree with TRBD1. Germline assignment: CDR1 SGHTA and CDR2 FQGNSA. CDR3 length: 16 amino acids. The ends lost 5 bases at V and 0 bases at J; junction bases unmatched: 8. CDR3 loop: CASSRRDRPSTDTQYF. CDR3 bases: TGTGCCAGCAGCCGCCGGGACAGACCTAGCACAGATACGCAGTATTTT.

This sequence joins TRBV9 and TRBJ2-2; a possible D gene is TRBD1 (6 bases). Trimming stripped 0 bases from V and 7 bases from J, with 7 bases between. This CDR3 region has 13 residues. Germline V CDR1 and CDR2: SGDLS, YYNGEE. The CDR3 spells CASSVVGGGELFF. In DNA form, the CDR3 reads TGTGCCAGCAGCGTAGTAGGGGGCGGGGAGCTGTTTTTT.

This chain links TRBV7-6 with TRBJ2-3; the match to TRBD2 covers 9 bases. The CDR3 is 15 amino acids. Trimming took 5 bases from V and 3 from J; bases not matched to a gene: 6. From germline, CDR1 is SGHVS and CDR2 FNYEAQ. CDR3 in DNA: TGTGCCAGCAGCGGCAGTAGCGGGAGAACAGATACGCAGTATTTT. Translated, it gives CASSGSSGRTDTQYF. Full variable domain (missing parts from reference TRBV7-6 and TRBJ2-3): GAGVSQSPRYKVTKRGQDVALRCDPISGHVSLYWYRQALGQGPEFLTYFNYEAQQDKSGLPNDRFSAERPEGSISTLTIQRTEQRDSAMYRCASSGSSGRTDTQYFGPGTRLTVL.

The chain carries TRBV5-6 and TRBJ2-6; D might be TRBD1 (6 bases). From germline, CDR1 is SGHDT and CDR2 YYEEEE. V was shortened by 5 bases and J by 0 bases, with 12 bases between the two germline ends. The CDR3 sequence is 16 residues long. CDR3 DNA sequence: TGTGCCAGCAGAAGGACAGTCTACTCTGGGGCCAACGTCCTGACTTTC. This codes for CASRRTVYSGANVLTF.

The chain has TRBV7-9 and TRBJ1-2, with TRBD1 as a possible D gene (6 bases). This CDR3 spans 14 amino acids. V was trimmed by 7 bases and J by 2 bases, leaving 14 bases between them. Germline assignment: CDR1 SEHNR and CDR2 FQNEAQ (reference sequence). The CDR3 DNA sequence: TGTGCCAGCACCCCCGGGACATCGAACTATGGCTACACCTTC. Translated, it gives CASTPGTSNYGYTF.

The V gene is TRBV18, the J gene TRBJ1-2; possible D gene TRBD1, 6 bases. V was shortened by 3 bases and J by 8 bases, with 22 bases between the two germline ends. Germline V gene lookup returns CDR1 KGHSH and CDR2 LQKENI. This CDR3 comprises 16 residues. Here the CDR3 DNA reads TGTGCCAGCTCACCTGGAAACGGGGGGCTTGGGGAAGGCTACACCTTC. It is translated as CASSPGNGGLGEGYTF.

The chain couples TRBV10-2 to TRBJ2-7; 9 bases are a match to TRBD2. The CDR3 sequence is 15 residues long. With 7 bases clipped from V and 0 bases from J, the junction kept 7 bases outside the gene matches. The germline V gene has CDR1 WSHSY and CDR2 SAAADI. This chain's CDR3 is CASTVAGDPSYEQYF. The CDR3 nucleotides read TGCGCCAGCACTGTAGCGGGGGACCCCTCCTACGAGCAGTACTTC.

This chain joins TRBV13 and TRBJ2-7; 9 nucleotides match TRBD1. Per germline, CDR1 PRHDT and CDR2 FYEKMQ (reference sequence). The CDR3 spans 16 residues. V shed 2 bases and J 3 bases; nucleotides not matched to a gene: 8. CDR3 in amino acids: CASSLRGQGRGYEQYF. The CDR3 nucleotides read TGTGCCAGCAGCTTAAGAGGACAGGGGAGGGGCTACGAGCAGTACTTC.

The rearrangement joins TRBV6-1 to TRBJ2-2, with D uncertain. V was cut by 6 bases and J by 2 bases, with 10 bases left in between. The CDR3 contains 14 residues. CDR1 is MNHNS and CDR2 is SASEGT in the germline V gene. As DNA, the CDR3 is TGTGCCAGCAGCAAACCAGGCAACACCGGGGAGCTGTTTTTT. It codes for CASSKPGNTGELFF.

The chain carries TRBV27 and TRBJ1-6; 9 nucleotides match TRBD1. Per germline, CDR1 MNHEY and CDR2 SMNVEV (reference sequence). V lost 5 bases and J lost 9; bases outside the gene matches: 8. This CDR3 is 15 amino acids long. CDR3 nucleotide sequence: TGTGCCAGCAGTCCCTCCGGGACAGGGTTTTCACCCCTCCACTTT. Translated: CASSPSGTGFSPLHF.

This sequence joins TRBV19 and TRBJ2-1; 11 nucleotides line up with TRBD2. Germline-derived CDR1 and CDR2 are LNHDA and SQIVND (reference sequence). CDR3 length: 17 amino acids. V dropped 3 bases and J dropped 9; count of bases not matched to a gene: 13. The CDR3 nucleotides are TGTGCCAGTAGTATCCCTAGCGGGGGGAACGTACGGGGTGAGCAGTTCTTC. It specifies CASSIPSGGNVRGEQFF.

This chain links TRBV30 with TRBJ2-1; D call uncertain. Germline V gene data show CDR1 as GTSNPN and CDR2 as SVGIG (reference sequence). This CDR3 is 11 amino acids long. Between the trimmed V and J ends, which lost 3 bases and 8 bases, there was a span of 8 bases. The CDR3 loop reads CAWSDTHEQFF. CDR3 coding DNA: TGTGCCTGGAGCGATACACATGAGCAGTTCTTC.

The chain is built from TRBV6-1 and TRBJ1-1; 11 bases map to TRBD1. Germline V CDR1 and CDR2: MNHNS, SASEGT. The length of the CDR3 is 15 residues. The V gene end was trimmed by 8 bases and the J gene end by 3 bases; junction bases not matched to a gene: 8. CDR3 residues: CASGQGAGGDTEAFF. The DNA of the CDR3 is TGTGCCAGCGGACAGGGGGCGGGAGGGGACACTGAAGCTTTCTTT.

Only a few counts were recorded for this clone. The chain has TRBV6-5 and TRBJ2-1; 9 bases are shared with TRBD2. The CDR3 runs to 13 residues. Germline CDR1 is MNHEY and CDR2 is SVGAGI. Germline trimming cut 2 bases from V and 9 bases from J; bases unmatched to any gene: 2. The CDR3 region has the DNA TGTGCCAGCAGTTACCCGACTAGCGGTGAGCAGTTCTTC. It is translated as CASSYPTSGEQFF.